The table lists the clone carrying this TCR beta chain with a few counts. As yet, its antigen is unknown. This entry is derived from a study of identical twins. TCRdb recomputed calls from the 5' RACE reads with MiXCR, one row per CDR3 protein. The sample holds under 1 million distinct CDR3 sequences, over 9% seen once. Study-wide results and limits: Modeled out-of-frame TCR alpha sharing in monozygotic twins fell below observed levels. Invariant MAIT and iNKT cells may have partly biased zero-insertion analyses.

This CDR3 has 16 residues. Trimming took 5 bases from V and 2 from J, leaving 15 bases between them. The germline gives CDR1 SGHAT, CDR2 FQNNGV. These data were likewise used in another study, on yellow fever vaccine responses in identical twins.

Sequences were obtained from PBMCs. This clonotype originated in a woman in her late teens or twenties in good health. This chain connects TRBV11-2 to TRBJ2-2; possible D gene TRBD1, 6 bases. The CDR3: CASSHSGTINTGELFF. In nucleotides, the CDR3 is TGTGCCAGCAGCCACTCCGGGACAATCAACACCGGGGAGCTGTTTTTT.